These T cell receptor beta chains were read from a single sample in a study of blood T cell repertoires in COVID-19. This table comes from immunoSEQ multiplex PCR, and its TCRdb copy is limited to in-frame clones, with some not included. Of about 180,000 clones in the sample, about 83% were seen once. The sequencing input was PBMCs or T cells enriched from blood (not recorded which). Every receptor here comes from a woman in her 30s who had recovered from COVID-19. Both conserved end residues are part of each CDR3. The D gene is left open where the match is weak. The size entry is marked missing in some rows and otherwise reads once, few, many or a size class.

clone size,V gene,D gene,J gene,CDR3 protein,CDR3 DNA
-,TRBV2,-,TRBJ2-3,CASSTPVGTVGGDTQYF,TGTGCCAGCAGTACTCCAGTTGGGACAGTGGGGGGAGATACGCAGTATTTT
-,TRBV10-1,TRBD2,TRBJ2-7,CASSETSGRGEQYF,TGCGCCAGCAGCGAGACTAGCGGGAGGGGCGAGCAGTACTTC
-,TRBV29-1,TRBD1,TRBJ2-7,CSVGETGENEQYF,TGCAGCGTTGGGGAGACAGGGGAGAACGAGCAGTACTTC
-,TRBV6-5,TRBD2,TRBJ2-1,CASISGSDNEQFF,TGTGCCAGCATTAGCGGGAGCGACAATGAGCAGTTCTTC
-,TRBV6-1,TRBD1,TRBJ1-2,CASSDGMGQGNYGYTF,TGTGCCAGCAGTGATGGTATGGGACAGGGGAACTATGGCTACACCTTC
-,TRBV7-9,TRBD1,TRBJ2-1,CASSWGTDYNEQFF,TGTGCCAGCAGCTGGGGGACAGATTACAATGAGCAGTTCTTC
-,TRBV18,TRBD2,TRBJ2-1,CASSPPGREGPWDEQFF,TGTGCCAGCTCACCACCGGGGCGGGAGGGCCCTTGGGATGAGCAGTTCTTC
-,TRBV15,TRBD1,TRBJ2-4,CATSRPKGGTGLNIQYF,TGTGCCACCAGCAGACCTAAGGGCGGGACAGGGCTGAACATTCAGTACTTC
few,TRBV7-8,-,TRBJ2-5,CASSPTEAQETQYF,TGTGCCAGCAGCCCGACCGAGGCCCAAGAGACCCAGTACTTC
once,TRBV14,TRBD2,TRBJ2-1,CASSQKGLAGEWGSYNEQFF,TGTGCCAGCAGCCAAAAAGGACTAGCGGGAGAATGGGGCTCCTACAATGAGCAGTTCTTC
-,TRBV24-1,-,TRBJ2-7,CATSDSDSTYEQYF,TGTGCCACCAGTGATTCAGACAGTACCTACGAGCAGTACTTC
-,TRBV14,TRBD1,TRBJ2-2,CASSHRQGGIDTGELFF,TGTGCCAGCAGCCACCGACAGGGCGGAATTGACACCGGGGAGCTGTTTTTT
-,TRBV7-9,TRBD1,TRBJ1-2,CASSLGADRQGYGYTF,TGTGCCAGCAGCTTAGGGGCGGACAGGCAGGGCTATGGCTACACCTTC
-,TRBV11-3,TRBD1,TRBJ2-1,CASSLGQGSGEQFF,TGTGCCAGCAGCTTAGGACAGGGGAGTGGTGAGCAGTTCTTC
-,TRBV6-1,TRBD1,TRBJ2-7,CASSVGQGAASYEQYF,TGTGCCAGCAGTGTGGGACAGGGGGCAGCGTCCTACGAGCAGTACTTC
-,TRBV29-1,TRBD1,TRBJ1-1,CSVGGTGVMNTEAFF,TGCAGCGTTGGAGGGACAGGGGTCATGAACACTGAAGCTTTCTTT
-,TRBV11-1,-,TRBJ2-3,CASSSSVGRRTQYF,TGTGCCAGCAGCTCTAGCGTTGGGAGGAGAACGCAGTATTTT
-,TRBV2,-,TRBJ1-2,CASTQQAVGGYTF,TGTGCCAGCACTCAACAGGCCGTCGGGGGCTACACCTTC
-,TRBV21-1,-,TRBJ1-1,CASPRVRNTEAFF,TGTGCCAGCCCCAGGGTTAGGAACACTGAAGCTTTCTTT
-,TRBV3-1/TRBV3-2,-,TRBJ1-1,CASSQGGATHTEAFF,TGTGCCAGCAGCCAGGGAGGGGCGACCCACACTGAAGCTTTCTTT